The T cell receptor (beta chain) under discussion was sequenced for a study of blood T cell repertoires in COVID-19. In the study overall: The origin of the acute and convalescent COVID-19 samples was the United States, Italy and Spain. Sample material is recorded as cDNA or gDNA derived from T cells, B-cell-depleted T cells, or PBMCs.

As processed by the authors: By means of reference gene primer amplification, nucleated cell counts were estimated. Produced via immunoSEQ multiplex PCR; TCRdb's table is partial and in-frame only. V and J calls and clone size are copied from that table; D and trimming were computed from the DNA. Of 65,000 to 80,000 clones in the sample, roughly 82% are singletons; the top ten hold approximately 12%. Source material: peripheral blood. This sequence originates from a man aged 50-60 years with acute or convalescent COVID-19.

The CDR3 region is CASSINRAYEQYF. CDR3 in DNA: TGTGCCAGTAGTATTAACAGAGCCTACGAGCAGTACTTC. The chain carries TRBV19 and TRBJ2-7; D unclear. Trimming left V 3 bases short and J 2 bases short, with 8 bases between. In germline, CDR1 is LNHDA, CDR2 SQIVND (reference sequence). The CDR3 spans 13 residues.